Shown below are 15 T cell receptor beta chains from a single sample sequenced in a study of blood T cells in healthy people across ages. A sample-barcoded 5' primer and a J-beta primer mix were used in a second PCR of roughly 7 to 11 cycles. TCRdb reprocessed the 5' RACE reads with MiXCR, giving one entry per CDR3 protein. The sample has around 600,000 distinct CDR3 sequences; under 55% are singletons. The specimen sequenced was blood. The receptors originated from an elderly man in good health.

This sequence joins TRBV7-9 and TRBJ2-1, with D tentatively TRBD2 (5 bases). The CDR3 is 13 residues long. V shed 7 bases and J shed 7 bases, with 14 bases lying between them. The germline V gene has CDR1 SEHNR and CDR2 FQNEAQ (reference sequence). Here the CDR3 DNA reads TGTGCCAGCATCCGGACTGACGATAATGAGCAGTTCTTC. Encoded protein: CASIRTDDNEQFF.

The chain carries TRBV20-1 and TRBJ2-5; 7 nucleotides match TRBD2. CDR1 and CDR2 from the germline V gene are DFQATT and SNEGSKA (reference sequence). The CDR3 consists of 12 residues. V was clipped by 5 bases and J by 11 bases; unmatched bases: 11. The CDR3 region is CSAELGGGEQYF. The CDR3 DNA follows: TGCAGTGCTGAGCTGGGGGGGGGAGAGCAGTACTTC.

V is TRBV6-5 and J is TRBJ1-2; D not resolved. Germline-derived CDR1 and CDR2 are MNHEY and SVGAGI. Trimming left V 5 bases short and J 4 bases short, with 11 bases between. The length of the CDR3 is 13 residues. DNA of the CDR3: TGTGCCAGCAGTCGAGGCAGGAGCTATGGCTACACCTTC. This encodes CASSRGRSYGYTF.

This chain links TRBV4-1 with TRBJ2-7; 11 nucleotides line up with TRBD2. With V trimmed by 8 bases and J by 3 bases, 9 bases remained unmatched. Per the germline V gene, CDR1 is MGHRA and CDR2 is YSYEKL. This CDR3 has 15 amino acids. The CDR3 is CASGPTSGAIYEQYF. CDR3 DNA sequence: TGCGCCAGCGGACCGACTAGCGGGGCAATCTACGAGCAGTACTTC.

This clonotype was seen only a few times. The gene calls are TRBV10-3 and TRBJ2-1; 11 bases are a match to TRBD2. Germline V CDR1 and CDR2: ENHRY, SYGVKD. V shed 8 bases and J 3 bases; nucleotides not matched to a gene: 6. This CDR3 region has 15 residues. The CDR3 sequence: CAIALTSGDYNEQFF. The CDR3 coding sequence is TGTGCCATCGCCCTGACTAGCGGGGACTACAATGAGCAGTTCTTC.

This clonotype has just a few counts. The CDR3 nucleotides read TGTGCCACCAGCAGAGAGGGGACAGGGGCCTACAATGAGCAGTTCTTC. As protein: CATSREGTGAYNEQFF. The J gene is TRBJ2-1, the V gene TRBV15; 10 nucleotides agree with TRBD1. Germline V gives CDR1 LNHNV, CDR2 YYDKDF (reference sequence). V lost 0 bases to trimming and J lost 2 bases; unmatched junction nucleotides: 1. The CDR3 has 16 residues.

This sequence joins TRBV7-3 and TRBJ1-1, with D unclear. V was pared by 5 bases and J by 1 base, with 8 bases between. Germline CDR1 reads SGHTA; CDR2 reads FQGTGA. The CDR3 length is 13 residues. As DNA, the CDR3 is TGTGCCAGCAGCCTGCAGCCGAACACTGAAGCTTTCTTT. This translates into CASSLQPNTEAFF.

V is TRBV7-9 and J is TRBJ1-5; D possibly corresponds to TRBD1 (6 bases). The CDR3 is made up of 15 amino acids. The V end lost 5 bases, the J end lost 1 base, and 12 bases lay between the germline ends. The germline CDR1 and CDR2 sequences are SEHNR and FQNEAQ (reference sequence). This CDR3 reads CASSLTGSSNQPQHF. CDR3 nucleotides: TGTGCCAGCAGCCTGACAGGATCGAGCAATCAGCCCCAGCATTTT.

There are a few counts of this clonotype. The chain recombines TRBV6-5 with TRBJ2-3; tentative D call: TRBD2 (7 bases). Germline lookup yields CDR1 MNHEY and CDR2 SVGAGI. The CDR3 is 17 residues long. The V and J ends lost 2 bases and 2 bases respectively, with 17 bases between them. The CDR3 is CASSYGTGGGPTDTQYF. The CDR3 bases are TGTGCCAGCAGTTACGGAACGGGCGGGGGCCCCACAGATACGCAGTATTTT.

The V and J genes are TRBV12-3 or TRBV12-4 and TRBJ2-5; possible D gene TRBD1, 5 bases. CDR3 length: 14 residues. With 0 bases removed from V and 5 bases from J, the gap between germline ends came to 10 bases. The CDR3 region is CASSLAQGRETQYF. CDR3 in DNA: TGTGCCAGCAGTTTAGCCCAGGGCAGGGAGACCCAGTACTTC.

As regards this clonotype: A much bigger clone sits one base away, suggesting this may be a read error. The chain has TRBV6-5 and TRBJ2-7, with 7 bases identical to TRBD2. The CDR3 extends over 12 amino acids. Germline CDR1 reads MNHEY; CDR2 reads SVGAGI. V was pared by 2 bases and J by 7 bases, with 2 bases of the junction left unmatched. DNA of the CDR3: TGTGCCAGCAGTTACCCAGCGGGAGAGCAGTACTTC. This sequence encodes CASSYPAGEQYF.

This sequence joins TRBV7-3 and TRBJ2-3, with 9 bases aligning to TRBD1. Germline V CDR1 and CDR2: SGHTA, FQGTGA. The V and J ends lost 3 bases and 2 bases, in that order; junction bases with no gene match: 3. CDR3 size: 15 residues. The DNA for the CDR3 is TGTGCCAGCAGCTTTGGGACAGGGACCACAGATACGCAGTATTTT. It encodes CASSFGTGTTDTQYF.

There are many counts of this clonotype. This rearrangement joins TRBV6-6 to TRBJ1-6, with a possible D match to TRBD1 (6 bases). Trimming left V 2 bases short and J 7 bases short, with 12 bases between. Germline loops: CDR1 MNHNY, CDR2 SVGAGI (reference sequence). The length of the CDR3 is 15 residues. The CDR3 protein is CASSYNAGENSPLHF. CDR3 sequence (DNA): TGTGCCAGCAGTTACAATGCAGGGGAAAATTCACCCCTCCACTTT.

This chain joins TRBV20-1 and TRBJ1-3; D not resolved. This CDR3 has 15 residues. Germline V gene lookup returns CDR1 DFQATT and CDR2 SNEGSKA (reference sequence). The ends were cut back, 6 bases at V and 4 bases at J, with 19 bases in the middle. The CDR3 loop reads CSATPATAFGNTIYF. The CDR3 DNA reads TGCAGTGCCACCCCGGCGACCGCGTTCGGAAACACCATATATTTT.

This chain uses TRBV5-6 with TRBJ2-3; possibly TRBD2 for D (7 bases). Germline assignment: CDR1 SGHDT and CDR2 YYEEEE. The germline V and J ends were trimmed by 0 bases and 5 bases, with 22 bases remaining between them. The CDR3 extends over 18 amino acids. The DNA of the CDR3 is TGTGCCAGCAGCTTGGAACAAACCGGGGAGGGGGGGAAAGATACGCAGTATTTT. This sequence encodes CASSLEQTGEGGKDTQYF.